This is a list of T cell receptor beta chains from one sample in a study of glioma-infiltrating T cells after dendritic cell vaccination. Only in-frame clones appear in the TCRdb table, and some are missing; sequencing was by immunoSEQ multiplex PCR. The table includes about 50,000 clones, about nine tenths detected once. Sequenced material: blood, taken after dendritic cell vaccination. These receptors came from a human donor with glioblastoma. Both conserved end residues are part of each CDR3. Fields, in order: clone size, J gene, D gene, CDR3 length, V gene, CDR3 protein, CDR3 DNA. The D gene is left open where the match is weak. Size tells how often a clone was seen (once, few, many) or the class of an expanded clone, and some rows leave it out.

NA	TRBJ1-1	NA	11	TRBV13	CASSLDTEAFF	TGTGCCAGCAGCCTTGACACTGAAGCTTTCTTT
NA	TRBJ2-1	TRBD2	15	TRBV9	CASSVAGGTYNEQFF	TGTGCCAGCAGCGTAGCGGGAGGCACCTACAATGAGCAGTTCTTC
NA	TRBJ2-1	NA	16	TRBV30	CAWSVPTVSSYNEQFF	TGTGCCTGGAGTGTACCGACTGTGAGCTCCTACAATGAGCAGTTCTTC
NA	TRBJ1-4	TRBD1	17	TRBV28	CASSLTGQGALGQKLFF	TGTGCCAGCAGTTTAACGGGACAGGGGGCCCTCGGGCAAAAACTGTTTTTT
NA	TRBJ1-1	NA	10	TRBV6-6	CASSQTEAFF	TGTGCCAGCAGTCAAACAGAAGCTTTCTTT
NA	TRBJ2-2	TRBD1	11	TRBV20-1	CSAGQTGELFF	TGCAGTGCGGGACAGACCGGGGAGCTGTTTTTT
NA	TRBJ2-3	TRBD2	15	TRBV28	CASRRSGTSRYTQYF	TGTGCCAGCAGACGCTCCGGGACTAGTAGGTATACGCAGTATTTT
NA	TRBJ2-1	NA	15	TRBV28	CASTVRGGIDHEQFF	TGTGCCAGCACCGTTAGGGGGGGGATCGACCATGAGCAGTTCTTC
NA	TRBJ1-1	NA	14	TRBV5-1	CASSLAGSNTEAFF	TGCGCCAGCAGCTTGGCCGGGTCGAACACTGAAGCTTTCTTT
NA	TRBJ1-2	TRBD1	13	TRBV29-1	CSVTGGGAYGYTF	TGCAGCGTTACAGGGGGGGGCGCCTATGGCTACACCTTC
NA	TRBJ1-5	TRBD1	16	TRBV28	CASSFPRGLGNQPQHF	TGTGCCAGCAGTTTCCCCAGGGGGTTAGGCAATCAGCCCCAGCATTTT
once	TRBJ1-1	NA	11	TRBV28	CASSRQVEAFF	TGTGCCAGCAGTCGGCAGGTTGAAGCTTTCTTT
few	TRBJ2-1	NA	15	TRBV6-5	CASQNEKGHPNEQFF	TGTGCCAGCCAAAACGAAAAGGGACATCCAAATGAGCAGTTCTTC
NA	TRBJ2-3	TRBD2	19	TRBV5-1	CASSVTPGLAESSTDTQYF	TGCGCCAGCAGCGTAACCCCGGGACTAGCGGAGTCTAGCACAGATACGCAGTATTTT
NA	TRBJ1-5	TRBD1	14	TRBV19	CASRTGGGRQPQHF	TGTGCCAGTAGAACAGGGGGTGGGCGTCAGCCCCAGCATTTT
NA	TRBJ1-5	NA	16	TRBV19	CASTGSGYDWNQPQHF	TGTGCCAGTACCGGCTCAGGGTATGATTGGAATCAGCCCCAGCATTTT
NA	TRBJ1-5	NA	17	TRBV19	CASSIPMQGHGNQPQHF	TGTGCCAGTAGTATCCCGATGCAGGGACACGGCAATCAGCCCCAGCATTTT
NA	TRBJ1-2	NA	14	TRBV28	CASSLWDSHYGYTF	TGTGCCAGCAGTTTATGGGACAGTCACTATGGCTACACCTTC
NA	TRBJ1-1	NA	16	TRBV27	CASSYFAGAGNTEAFF	TGTGCCAGTTCGTACTTTGCAGGCGCAGGGAACACTGAAGCTTTCTTT
few	TRBJ1-2	TRBD1	15	TRBV14	CASSRATGWDYGYTF	TGTGCCAGCAGCCGAGCGACAGGGTGGGACTATGGCTACACCTTC
NA	TRBJ2-7	NA	16	TRBV7-5	CARSFPVGQGPHEQYF	TGTGCCAGAAGCTTTCCCGTGGGACAGGGGCCCCACGAGCAGTACTTC
NA	TRBJ2-1	NA	15	TRBV5-1	CASSLSESSYNEQFF	TGCGCCAGCAGCTTATCGGAGAGCTCCTACAATGAGCAGTTCTTC
NA	TRBJ2-1	TRBD2	18	TRBV4-1	CASSQDPQLAGLLDEQFF	TGCGCCAGCAGCCAAGATCCTCAGCTAGCGGGCCTCTTGGATGAGCAGTTCTTC
NA	TRBJ1-1	TRBD1	13	TRBV5-4	CASSRQGATEAFF	TGTGCCAGCAGCCGACAGGGCGCCACTGAAGCTTTCTTT
once	TRBJ2-3	TRBD2	15	TRBV7-9	CASSPRWGGGDTQYF	TGTGCCAGCAGCCCCCGGTGGGGGGGAGGAGATACGCAGTATTTT
few	TRBJ2-1	NA	13	TRBV10-3	CAISEVGVNEQFF	TGTGCCATCAGTGAGGTAGGGGTCAATGAGCAGTTCTTC
NA	TRBJ1-1	TRBD1	12	TRBV27	CASRGRTGKELF	TGTGCCAGCAGGGGGAGGACAGGAAAGGAACTCTTT
NA	TRBJ1-4	NA	13	TRBV7-9	CASKGGPNEKLFF	TGTGCCAGCAAAGGAGGGCCTAATGAAAAACTGTTTTTT
NA	TRBJ1-3	NA	15	TRBV18	CASSPVGAPGNTIYF	TGTGCCAGCTCACCAGTAGGGGCGCCGGGAAACACCATATATTTT
NA	TRBJ2-2	TRBD2	14	TRBV10-3	CAIKGLAGTGELFF	TGTGCCATCAAGGGACTAGCGGGCACCGGGGAGCTGTTTTTT
NA	TRBJ2-3	TRBD2	16	TRBV6-5	CASSYIRTGGGDTQYF	TGTGCCAGCAGTTACATCAGAACGGGAGGAGGAGATACGCAGTATTTT
NA	TRBJ2-1	NA	13	TRBV6-6	CASSYGQNNEQFF	TGTGCCAGCAGTTACGGGCAGAACAATGAGCAGTTCTTC